The rows below give T cell receptor beta chains drawn from one sample of a study of CD4 and CD8 cells across lung adenocarcinoma regions. TCRdb fed the PCR reads into MiXCR, producing one record per CDR3 protein. Altogether about 23,000 distinct CDR3 sequences are present, over 40% being singletons, with the ten largest covering about 21%. The sample taken for sequencing was CD4+ T cells from the center of a lung tumor. These receptors were obtained from a male donor with lung adenocarcinoma. The CD4 and CD8 labels of this study may be unreliable. The CDR3 runs from the conserved cysteine through the conserved F or W. D genes are given only for firm matches. Size is stated for part of the rows, as once, few or many counts, or as a class when the clone is expanded.

NA	NA	TRBJ2-5	TRBV20-1	TGCAGTGCTAGAGATCCCGGACTTACAGAGACCCAGTACTTC	CSARDPGLTETQYF
NA	NA	TRBJ2-5	TRBV27	TGTGCCAGCAGTCCGGGCCGCGGGGCTCGTGGCCCAGAGACCCAGTACTTC	CASSPGRGARGPETQYF
NA	NA	TRBJ2-7	TRBV6-1	TGTGCCAGCAGATCACAGGGTAGGGCCTACGAGCAGTACTTC	CASRSQGRAYEQYF
NA	NA	TRBJ2-1	TRBV6-1	TGTGCCAAGAGTGGAGCGACCAGCGATGAGCAGTTCTTT	CAKSGATSDEQFF
NA	TRBD1	TRBJ1-1	TRBV9	TGTGCCAGCAGCGTAGACGGAGGACAGGGGGCCGTAGCTTTCTTT	CASSVDGGQGAVAFF
NA	NA	TRBJ2-4	TRBV12-3/TRBV12-4	TGTGCCAGCGGCTCGGGGGTGGGAACCAAAAACATTCAGTACTTC	CASGSGVGTKNIQYF
NA	NA	TRBJ2-1	TRBV24-1	TGTGCCACCAGTGATAGAGGAGTTCGAGAGACCCAGTTCTTC	CATSDRGVRETQFF
many	NA	TRBJ2-3	TRBV4-1	TGCGCCAGCAGCCAAGGAGGCAGGGAAACAGATACGCAGTATTTT	CASSQGGRETDTQYF
NA	TRBD2	TRBJ2-3	TRBV20-1	TGCAGTGCTAGAGGCCAGACTAGCGGGATGACAGATACGCAGTATTTT	CSARGQTSGMTDTQYF
NA	NA	TRBJ2-3	TRBV6-1	TGTGCCAGCAGCCCTGATGGGGACCTCAAAAATACGCAGTATTTC	CASSPDGDLKNTQYF
NA	TRBD1	TRBJ2-3	TRBV6-2/TRBV6-3	TGTGCCAGCAGTCACGACAGGGGGCTAGATACGCAGTATTTT	CASSHDRGLDTQYF
NA	NA	TRBJ2-3	TRBV6-1	TGTGCCAGGGGCCTCCAGTCCGGGATTCCAGGGGCGCAGTATTTT	CARGLQSGIPGAQYF
NA	NA	TRBJ2-5	TRBV6-5	TGTGCCAGCAGGGGGAAGGGGGGGGCTCGCACAGAGACCCAGTACTTC	CASRGKGGARTETQYF
NA	TRBD1	TRBJ1-1	TRBV20-1	TGCAGTGCACAAACCAGGCAGGGGGTAAACACTGAAGCTTTCTTT	CSAQTRQGVNTEAFF
NA	TRBD1	TRBJ2-1	TRBV27	TGTGCCAGCAGTTCCGGGACAGGGCGTAGCAATGAGCAGTTCTTC	CASSSGTGRSNEQFF
many	TRBD2	TRBJ2-3	TRBV6-1	TGTGCCAGCAGGGCTAGCGGGGCATTTACAGATACGCAGTATTTT	CASRASGAFTDTQYF
many	TRBD2	TRBJ2-7	TRBV6-1	TGTGCCAGCAGTGAATTAACGGGCGGGAGTGGTCGCGAGCAGTACTTC	CASSELTGGSGREQYF
NA	TRBD1	TRBJ1-2	TRBV6-1	TGTGCCAGCAGTACACAGGGGAGGGATGGCTACACCTTC	CASSTQGRDGYTF
many	TRBD2	TRBJ2-7	TRBV6-1	TGTGCCAGCAGTGAAGCTCTGAGCGGGAGTGCCGAGCAGTACTTC	CASSEALSGSAEQYF
NA	NA	TRBJ2-2	TRBV5-1	TGCGCCAGCAGCCCGCCCGTCCGGGCCGGGGAGCTGTTTTTT	CASSPPVRAGELFF
few	NA	TRBJ2-1	TRBV5-1	TGCGCCAGCCGCCTCGGGACTTTTAACAATGAGCAGTTCTTC	CASRLGTFNNEQFF
NA	TRBD2	TRBJ2-7	TRBV10-1	TGCGCCAGCAGTGAGGGTAGCGGGAGTGTCTACGAGCAGTACTTC	CASSEGSGSVYEQYF
few	TRBD1	TRBJ1-2	TRBV6-1	TGTGCCAGCAACACCGGGACAGCCACTAACTATGGCTACACCTTC	CASNTGTATNYGYTF
NA	NA	TRBJ2-3	TRBV6-1	TGTGCCAGCAAGGTAGTCCAATTCACAGAGACGCAGTATTTC	CASKVVQFTETQYF
NA	NA	TRBJ2-1	TRBV10-2	TGTGCCAGCAGAGGGCGGCTAACCGACAATGAGCAGTTCTTC	CASRGRLTDNEQFF
NA	TRBD2	TRBJ2-3	TRBV6-1	TGTGCCAGCAGTGAAGACACGGGAGGGGCGACAGATACGCAGTATTTT	CASSEDTGGATDTQYF
NA	TRBD1	TRBJ1-3	TRBV6-5	TGTGCCAGCAGTTACCCGCGGGGACAGGGGGGAAACACCATATATTTT	CASSYPRGQGGNTIYF
NA	TRBD1	TRBJ2-3	TRBV27	TGTGCCAGCAGTCCGGGCCGACGGGGCCCTGGGACAGATACGCAGTACTTT	CASSPGRRGPGTDTQYF
NA	NA	TRBJ2-6	TRBV5-1	TGCGCCAGCAGCCTTGGGTGGGGCACTGGGGCCAACGTCCTGACTTTC	CASSLGWGTGANVLTF
few	NA	TRBJ2-3	TRBV27	TGTGCCAGCAGTCCTGGCCGAGGAGGTTGTGGGAAAGAGACCCAGTACTTT	CASSPGRGGCGKETQYF
medium-sized	TRBD2	TRBJ2-5	TRBV27	TGTGCCAGCAGTTCCGCCGGGAGCGGGGTCCAAGAGACCCAGTACTTC	CASSSAGSGVQETQYF
medium-sized	NA	TRBJ2-1	TRBV6-5	TGTGCCAGCAGACCGGGACCTCCGGAAGGAAGGCGGTTCTTC	CASRPGPPEGRRFF
NA	NA	TRBJ2-4	TRBV11-2	TGTGCGAGCAGCCACGCGGGGCTGAGAGTCAAAAACACTCAGTACTTC	CASSHAGLRVKNTQYF
many	TRBD1	TRBJ1-2	TRBV6-1	TGTGCCAGCACCGCCGGGACAGGGCTTGGCTACACCTTC	CASTAGTGLGYTF
NA	TRBD1	TRBJ2-2	TRBV25-1	TGTGCCAGCAGTGATACAGGGGGCTCGAACACCGGGGAGCTGTTTTTT	CASSDTGGSNTGELFF
NA	NA	TRBJ2-4	TRBV6-1	TGTGCCAGCAGTGAATCCAGAGCCACAGACATTCAGTACTTC	CASSESRATDIQYF
NA	TRBD2	TRBJ2-4	TRBV6-1	TGTGCCAGCAGCCTACTAGCGGGAGCAAAAAACATTCAGTACTTT	CASSLLAGAKNIQYF
many	TRBD2	TRBJ2-7	TRBV6-1	TGTGCCAGCAGGGAAGCCGGGGGGAGGAGGGACGAGCAGTACTTC	CASREAGGRRDEQYF
NA	NA	TRBJ2-2	TRBV27	TGTGCCAGCAGGCCACCCGGTCGTAACACCGATAAGCTGTATTTT	CASRPPGRNTDKLYF
NA	TRBD2	TRBJ2-3	TRBV6-1	TGTGCCAGCAGCCGGGGAGGGGATGAGCCAGATACGCAGTACTTT	CASSRGGDEPDTQYF
NA	NA	TRBJ2-2	TRBV6-5	TGTGCCAGCAGTAACACCGGGGAGCTGTTTTTT	CASSNTGELFF
NA	NA	TRBJ2-3	TRBV3-1	TGTGCCAGCAGCCAAGATAAGGTAGCGGTTAGCACAGATACGCAGTATTTT	CASSQDKVAVSTDTQYF
medium-sized	TRBD2	TRBJ2-3	TRBV10-1	TGCGCCAGCAGCCGACGGAGTAGCGGGAGCCCAGATACGCAGTATTTT	CASSRRSSGSPDTQYF
NA	NA	TRBJ2-4	TRBV27	TGTGCCAGCAGTCCACTGGGCCTGAGAGCCAAGGACACGCAGTACTTC	CASSPLGLRAKDTQYF
NA	NA	TRBJ2-3	TRBV27	TGTGCCAGGGGGCTAGGGGGACCTTCCACAGATACGCAGTATTTT	CARGLGGPSTDTQYF
NA	TRBD2	TRBJ2-1	TRBV20-1	TGCAGTGCTAGAGCCTCAGGCGGGCAGGCAGCGGGAGCCAGAACGTACAATGAGCAGTTCTTC	CSARASGGQAAGARTYNEQFF
NA	NA	TRBJ2-2	TRBV6-5	TGTGCCAGCAGACTCCAGTCCGGAATTCCAGAGAAGCTGTTTTTT	CASRLQSGIPEKLFF
NA	NA	TRBJ2-5	TRBV6-1	TGTGCCAGCAGTGAAGGGGGCAGTGAGCGAGAGACTCAGTACTTC	CASSEGGSERETQYF
NA	TRBD1	TRBJ2-5	TRBV6-1	TGTGCCAGCAGCCCCACAGGGGGTGGAGAGACCCAGTACTTC	CASSPTGGGETQYF
NA	NA	TRBJ2-6	TRBV5-1	TGCGCCAGCAGCTTGGCCGAGGCGGCCTCTGGGGCCAACGTCCTGACTTTC	CASSLAEAASGANVLTF
NA	NA	TRBJ2-7	TRBV6-2/TRBV6-3	TGTGCCAGCAGCCGTAGCGCCGGGGCCTCCGAGCAGTACTTC	CASSRSAGASEQYF
NA	NA	TRBJ2-6	TRBV6-1	TGTGCCAGCAGTCAGGCACTCACGTGGGCCAACGTGCTGAACTTC	CASSQALTWANVLNF
many	NA	TRBJ1-5	TRBV6-1	TGTGCCAGCAGTGAAGCGCAGGGTCAGCCCCAGCATTTT	CASSEAQGQPQHF
large	NA	TRBJ2-1	TRBV11-2	TGTGCCAGCAGCTTAGGGGAAGCGGAATACAATGAGCAGTTCTTC	CASSLGEAEYNEQFF
NA	TRBD2	TRBJ2-1	TRBV6-1	TGTGCCAGCATCCTGCGAGTAGCGGGAGCGAATACGCAGTTTTTC	CASILRVAGANTQFF
many	TRBD2	TRBJ2-1	TRBV27	TGTGCCAGCAGTACTGGACGACTAGCGGGGCACAATGAGCAGTTCTTC	CASSTGRLAGHNEQFF
few	TRBD1	TRBJ1-1	TRBV28	TGTGCCAGCAGTTTATTGGGACAGGCGGTTACTGAAGCTTTCTTT	CASSLLGQAVTEAFF
many	TRBD2	TRBJ2-7	TRBV27	TGTGCCAGCACCGAACTAGCGGGAGTAACGGGGCAGTACTTC	CASTELAGVTGQYF
NA	NA	TRBJ1-2	TRBV7-2	TGTGCCAGCAGCCCCCGGGACGCAGGGACGGTTGGCTACACCTTC	CASSPRDAGTVGYTF